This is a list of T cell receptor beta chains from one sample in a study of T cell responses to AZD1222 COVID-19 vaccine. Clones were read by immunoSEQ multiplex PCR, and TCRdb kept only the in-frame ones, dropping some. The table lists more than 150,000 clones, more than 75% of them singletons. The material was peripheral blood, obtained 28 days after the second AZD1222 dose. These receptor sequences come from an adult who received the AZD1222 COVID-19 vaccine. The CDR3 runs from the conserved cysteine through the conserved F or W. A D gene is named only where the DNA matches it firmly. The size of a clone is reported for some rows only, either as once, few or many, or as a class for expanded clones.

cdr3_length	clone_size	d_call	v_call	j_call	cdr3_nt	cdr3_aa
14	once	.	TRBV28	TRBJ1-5	TGTGCCAGCAGTTTATTATCCGGGGTACAGCCCCAGCATTTT	CASSLLSGVQPQHF
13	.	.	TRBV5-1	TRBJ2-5	TGCGCCAGCAGCTTGGGAGGGGAAGAGACCCAGTACTTC	CASSLGGEETQYF
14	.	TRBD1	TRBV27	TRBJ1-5	TGTGCCAGCAGCGATAGGACAGGGGGTCAGCCCCAGCATTTT	CASSDRTGGQPQHF
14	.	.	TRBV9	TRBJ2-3	TGTGCCAGCAGCGCGGCTGGGGGCACAGATACGCAGTATTTT	CASSAAGGTDTQYF
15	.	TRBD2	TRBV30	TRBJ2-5	TGTGCCTGGAGTTCGGGACTAGCGGGGGCGGGGACCCAGTACTTC	CAWSSGLAGAGTQYF
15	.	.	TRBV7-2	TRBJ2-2	TGTGCCAGCAGCTTATTCCGACTAACCACCGGGGAGCTGTTTTTT	CASSLFRLTTGELFF
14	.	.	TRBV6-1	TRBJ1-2	TGTGCCAGCAGTGAAGTGATAGATTCTTATGGCTACACCTTC	CASSEVIDSYGYTF
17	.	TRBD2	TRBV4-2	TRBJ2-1	TGTGCCAGCAGCCAAGATGCCAGGACTAGCGGGAGTAATGAGCAGTTCTTC	CASSQDARTSGSNEQFF
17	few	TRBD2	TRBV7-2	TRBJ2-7	TGTGCCAGCAGCTTGGCCGGGACTAGCGGGGTCTCCTACGAGCAGTACTTC	CASSLAGTSGVSYEQYF
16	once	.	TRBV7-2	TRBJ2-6	TGTGCCAGCAGCTTAGTATTTAGCTCTGGGGCCAACGTCCTGACTTTC	CASSLVFSSGANVLTF
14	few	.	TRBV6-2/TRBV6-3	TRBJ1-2	TGTGCCAGCAGTCTCGACGGGGCGGGCTATGGCTACACCTTC	CASSLDGAGYGYTF
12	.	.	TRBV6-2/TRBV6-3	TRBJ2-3	TGTGCCAGCAGTTACCAGTTCTCTACGCAGTATTTT	CASSYQFSTQYF
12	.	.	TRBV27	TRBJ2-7	TGTGCCAGCAGTGGGGGACGGTACGAGCAGTACTTC	CASSGGRYEQYF
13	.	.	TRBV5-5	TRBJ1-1	TGTGCCAGCAGCTTGCCCGGGACGGATGAAGCTTTCTTT	CASSLPGTDEAFF
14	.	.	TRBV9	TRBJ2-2	TGTGCCAGCAGCGTAGTGATGGGGAGCGGGGAGCTGTTTTTT	CASSVVMGSGELFF
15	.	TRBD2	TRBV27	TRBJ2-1	TGTGCCAGCAGCTCCGGGACTAGCGGGAGTTATGAGCAGTTCTTC	CASSSGTSGSYEQFF
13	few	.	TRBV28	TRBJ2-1	TGTGCCACCTGGGGCCCCCGGGCACATGAGCAGTTCTTC	CATWGPRAHEQFF
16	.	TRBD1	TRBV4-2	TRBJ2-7	TGTGCCAGCAGCCAAGGGGCCGGGACAGGGGGCGATGAGCAGTACTTC	CASSQGAGTGGDEQYF